This T cell receptor beta chain emerged from a study of shared clonotypes between healthy human individuals. CD8 cells regarded as naive lacked CD45RO, were positively chosen for CCR7, and omitted terminally differentiated effector memory CD45RA+ cells. Looked up from germline, CDR1 is GTSNPN and CDR2 is SVGIG (reference sequence). With 1 base clipped from V and 5 bases from J, the junction kept 7 bases outside the gene matches. The CDR3 is 14 amino acids. Study-wide findings and caveats: Four donors showed sharing of about 4.6% of naive CD4 clonotypes.

TCRdb keeps only in-frame clones here, not all; method: immunoSEQ multiplex PCR. The repertoire has around 2,000,000 clones, roughly 94% of them found once; the top ten carry under 1.5%. Concerning this clone: What it binds is unknown.

The V call is TRBV30, the J call TRBJ2-7; 8 bases are a match to TRBD1. The sample consisted of naive CD8+ T cells sorted from blood. The TCR sequence derives from a man aged 18 to 29 in good health. The chain's CDR3 is CAWSGRTGSDEQYF. In DNA, the CDR3 is TGTGCCTGGAGTGGGCGGACAGGGTCTGACGAGCAGTACTTC.